Listed here are 11 T cell receptor beta chains from one sample, sequenced in a study of blood T cell repertoires in COVID-19. The repertoire was sequenced with immunoSEQ multiplex PCR; TCRdb's copy has only in-frame clones and lacks some. The sample holds fewer than 90,000 clones, roughly nine tenths seen once. The specimen sequenced was peripheral blood. Receptors were obtained from a male donor with acute or convalescent COVID-19.

The chain combines TRBV2 with TRBJ2-3; D may be TRBD1 (5 bases). V was pared by 4 bases and J by 6 bases, with 14 bases between. Germline loops: CDR1 SNHLY, CDR2 FYNNEI. The CDR3 consists of 14 residues. The CDR3 DNA reads TGTGCCAGCAGTGGGGGCCCTAACAGGGATACGCAGTATTTT. Its translation: CASSGGPNRDTQYF.

The chain uses TRBV27 and TRBJ1-1, with D hard to call. V was trimmed by 8 bases and J by 4 bases, leaving 17 bases between them. Germline loops: CDR1 MNHEY, CDR2 SMNVEV (reference sequence). The CDR3 spans 14 residues. The CDR3 DNA follows: TGTGCCAGCGTCTCTCCGGGGTTGTTCACTGAAGCTTTCTTT. Translating it yields CASVSPGLFTEAFF.

The chain couples TRBV19 to TRBJ1-1; 9 bases match TRBD1. Germline V lookup: CDR1 LNHDA, CDR2 SQIVND (reference sequence). The CDR3 consists of 14 residues. The trim removed 4 bases at V and 4 bases at J, leaving 4 bases unmatched. The CDR3 region has the DNA TGTGCCAGTAGTAGAGACAGGGGGGTCACTGAAGCTTTCTTT. Encoded protein: CASSRDRGVTEAFF.

Only a few counts were recorded for this clone. The V gene is TRBV15, the J gene TRBJ1-5, with 8 bases matching TRBD1. Germline trimming cut 0 bases from V and 3 bases from J; bases unmatched to any gene: 4. This CDR3 is 16 amino acids long. In germline, CDR1 is LNHNV, CDR2 YYDKDF (reference sequence). Here the CDR3 DNA reads TGTGCCACCAGCAGAGATCGGACAGGGCTCAATCAGCCCCAGCATTTT. Its protein is CATSRDRTGLNQPQHF. Variable domain in full (rest from reference TRBV15 and TRBJ1-5): DAMVIQNPRYQVTQFGKPVTLSCSQTLNHNVMYWYQQKSSQAPKLLFHYYDKDFNNEADTPDNFQSRRPNTSFCFLDIRSPGLGDTAMYLCATSRDRTGLNQPQHFGDGTRLSIL.

The genes are TRBV11-2 and TRBJ2-3; 9 bases are shared with TRBD2. This CDR3 region has 17 residues. V was clipped by 3 bases and J by 0 bases; unmatched bases: 7. CDR1 and CDR2 (germline): SGHAT, FQNNGV. CDR3 sequence: CASSLIAGATSTDTQYF. Written as DNA, the CDR3 is TGTGCCAGCAGCTTGATAGCGGGGGCAACTAGCACAGATACGCAGTATTTT.

This chain connects TRBV7-9 to TRBJ1-4; D possibly corresponds to TRBD1 (5 bases). CDR1 is SEHNR, CDR2 FQNEAQ, per germline (reference sequence). The CDR3 has 13 amino acids. The V and J ends lost 5 bases and 8 bases respectively, with 12 bases between them. The CDR3 reads CASSLREEEKLFF. As DNA, the CDR3 is TGTGCCAGCAGCCTCAGGGAGGAGGAAAAACTGTTTTTT. Drawing the rest from reference TRBV7-9 and TRBJ1-4, the complete variable domain is DTGVSQNPRHKITKRGQNVTFRCDPISEHNRLYWYRQTLGQGPEFLTYFQNEAQLEKSRLLSDRFSAERPKGSFSTLEIQRTEQGDSAMYLCASSLREEEKLFFGSGTQLSVL.

This clone came up a few times. J is TRBJ1-5 and V is TRBV2, with 7 nucleotides matching TRBD1. The junction had 10 bases not matched to a gene; V was cut back by 5 bases and J by 6 bases. CDR1 and CDR2 from the germline V gene are SNHLY and FYNNEI. The CDR3 is made up of 15 amino acids. The CDR3 DNA is TGTGCCAGCAGTCCGGAGACCACAGGGGCTCAGCCCCAGCATTTT. Translation: CASSPETTGAQPQHF.

This clone was detected once. The J gene is TRBJ2-7, the V gene TRBV6-5; 13 nucleotides line up with TRBD2. The CDR3 is 14 residues long. Germline V lookup: CDR1 MNHEY, CDR2 SVGAGI. The junction had 2 bases not matched to a gene; V was cut back by 8 bases and J by 1 base. This CDR3 reads CASGGLAGSYEQYF. In DNA form, the CDR3 reads TGTGCCAGCGGGGGACTAGCGGGGTCCTACGAGCAGTACTTC.

This chain uses TRBV5-1 with TRBJ1-5, with 9 bases matching TRBD1. Germline V CDR1 and CDR2: SGHRS, YFSETQ. J gave up 9 bases and V 0 bases, and 4 bases lay outside the gene matches. The CDR3 spans 14 residues. The CDR3 DNA reads TGCGCCAGCAGCTTGGCACAGGGGGCTTGGCCCCAGCATTTT. This gives the protein CASSLAQGAWPQHF.

V and J are TRBV7-2 and TRBJ1-3; 7 bases are shared with TRBD1. V lost 5 bases to trimming and J lost 0 bases; unmatched junction nucleotides: 10. The CDR3 contains 17 residues. Per germline, CDR1 SGHTA and CDR2 FQGNSA. The CDR3 loop is CASSPHVGQVSGNTIYF. Written as DNA, the CDR3 is TGTGCCAGCAGCCCACACGTTGGACAGGTCTCTGGAAACACCATATATTTT. The whole variable domain, remainder taken from reference TRBV7-2 and TRBJ1-3, is GAGVSQSPSNKVTEKGKDVELRCDPISGHTALYWYRQSLGQGLEFLIYFQGNSAPDKSGLPSDRFSAERTGGSVSTLTIQRTQQEDSAVYLCASSPHVGQVSGNTIYFGEGSWLTVV.

The chain employs TRBV2 and TRBJ2-5; 7 bases match TRBD1. The junction had 10 bases not matched to a gene; V was cut back by 4 bases and J by 2 bases. CDR1 and CDR2 from the germline V gene are SNHLY and FYNNEI. The CDR3 is 16 residues long. As DNA, the CDR3 is TGTGCCAGCAGTGCATCGTGGGGACAGCGACAAGAGACCCAGTACTTC. Translation: CASSASWGQRQETQYF.